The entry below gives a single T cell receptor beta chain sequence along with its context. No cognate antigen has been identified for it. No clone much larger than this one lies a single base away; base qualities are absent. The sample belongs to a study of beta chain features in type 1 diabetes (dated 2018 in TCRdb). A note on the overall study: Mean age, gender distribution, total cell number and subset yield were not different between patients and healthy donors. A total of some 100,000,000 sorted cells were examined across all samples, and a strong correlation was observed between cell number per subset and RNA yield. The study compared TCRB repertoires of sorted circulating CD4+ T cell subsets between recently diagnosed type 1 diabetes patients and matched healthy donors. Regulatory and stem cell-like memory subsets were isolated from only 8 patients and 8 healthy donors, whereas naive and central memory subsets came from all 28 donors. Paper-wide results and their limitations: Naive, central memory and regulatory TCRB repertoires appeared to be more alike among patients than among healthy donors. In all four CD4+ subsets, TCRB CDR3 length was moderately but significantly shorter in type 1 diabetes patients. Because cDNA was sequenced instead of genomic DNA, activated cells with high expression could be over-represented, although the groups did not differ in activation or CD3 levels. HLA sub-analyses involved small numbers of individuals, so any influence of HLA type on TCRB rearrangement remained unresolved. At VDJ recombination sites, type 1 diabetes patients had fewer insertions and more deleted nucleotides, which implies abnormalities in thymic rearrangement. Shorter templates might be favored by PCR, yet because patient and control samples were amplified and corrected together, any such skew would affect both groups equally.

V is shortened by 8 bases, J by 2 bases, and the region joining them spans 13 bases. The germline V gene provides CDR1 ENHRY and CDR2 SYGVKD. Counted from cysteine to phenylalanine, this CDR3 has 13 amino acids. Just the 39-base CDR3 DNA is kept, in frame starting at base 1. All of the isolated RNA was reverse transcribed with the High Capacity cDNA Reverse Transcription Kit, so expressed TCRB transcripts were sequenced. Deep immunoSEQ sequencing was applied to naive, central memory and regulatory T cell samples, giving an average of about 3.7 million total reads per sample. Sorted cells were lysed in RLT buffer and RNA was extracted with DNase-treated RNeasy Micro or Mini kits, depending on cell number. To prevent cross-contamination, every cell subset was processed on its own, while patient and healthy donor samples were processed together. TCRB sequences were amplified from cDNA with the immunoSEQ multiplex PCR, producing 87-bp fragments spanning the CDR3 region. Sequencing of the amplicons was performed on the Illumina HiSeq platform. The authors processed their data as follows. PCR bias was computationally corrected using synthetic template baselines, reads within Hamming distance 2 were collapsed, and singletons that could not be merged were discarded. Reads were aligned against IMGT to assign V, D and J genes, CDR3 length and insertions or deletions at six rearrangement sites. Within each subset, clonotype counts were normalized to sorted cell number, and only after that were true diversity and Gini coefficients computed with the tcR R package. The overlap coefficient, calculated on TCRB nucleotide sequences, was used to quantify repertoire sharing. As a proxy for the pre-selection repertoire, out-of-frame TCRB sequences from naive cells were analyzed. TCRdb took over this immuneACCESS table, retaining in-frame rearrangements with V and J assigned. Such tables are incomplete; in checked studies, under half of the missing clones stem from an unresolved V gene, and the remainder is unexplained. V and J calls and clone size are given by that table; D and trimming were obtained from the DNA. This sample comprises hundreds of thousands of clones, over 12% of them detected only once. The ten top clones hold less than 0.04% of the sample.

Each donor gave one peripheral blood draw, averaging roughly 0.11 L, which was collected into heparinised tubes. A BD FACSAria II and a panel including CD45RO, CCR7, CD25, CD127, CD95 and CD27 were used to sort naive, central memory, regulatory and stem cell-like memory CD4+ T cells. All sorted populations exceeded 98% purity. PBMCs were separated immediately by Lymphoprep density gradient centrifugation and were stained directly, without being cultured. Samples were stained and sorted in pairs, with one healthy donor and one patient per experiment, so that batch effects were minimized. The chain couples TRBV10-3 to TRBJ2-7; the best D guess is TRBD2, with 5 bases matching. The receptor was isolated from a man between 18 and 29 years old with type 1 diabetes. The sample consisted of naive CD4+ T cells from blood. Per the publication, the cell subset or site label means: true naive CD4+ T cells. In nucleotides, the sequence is TGTGCCATCTCACCGGGAATCGCCTACGAGCAGTACTTC. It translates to CAISPGIAYEQYF.